These 12 T cell receptor beta chains came from one sample sequenced in a study of Tregs in tolerant kidney transplant recipients. The method was immunoSEQ multiplex PCR; TCRdb's version includes in-frame clones alone and lacks a portion of them. The repertoire includes 15,000 to 20,000 clones, roughly 82% of them detected once, and more than 2% sits in the top ten. Sequencing input: Tregs from blood. The receptors were sampled from a human donor in good health.

The CDR3 DNA sequence: TGTGCCAGTAGTATTTATCGTGAGCAGTTCTTC. Translated: CASSIYREQFF. This sequence joins TRBV19 and TRBJ2-1; D is ambiguous. The V gene lost 3 bases and the J gene lost 9 bases, with 6 bases spanning the gap. CDR1 and CDR2 from the germline V gene are LNHDA and SQIVND (reference sequence). The CDR3 contains 11 residues.

The chain couples TRBV6-5 to TRBJ1-1; D unclear. The germline V and J ends were trimmed by 2 bases and 3 bases, with 13 bases remaining between them. Germline V gene data show CDR1 as MNHEY and CDR2 as SVGAGI. The CDR3 has 15 amino acids. Written as DNA, the CDR3 is TGTGCCAGCAGTTACGGGTGGGGAATCTACACTGAAGCTTTCTTT. It specifies CASSYGWGIYTEAFF.

In this sample, this clone turned up a few times. The gene calls are TRBV5-1 and TRBJ2-7; 8 bases are a match to TRBD2. Germline loops: CDR1 SGHRS, CDR2 YFSETQ. Trimming at V came to 0 bases and at J to 2 bases, leaving 16 bases not matched to a gene. CDR3 length: 19 amino acids. CDR3 bases: TGCGCCAGCAGCTTGGGGCCGGGACTAGTCCATCTCCCCACCTACGAGCAGTACTTC. It yields the protein CASSLGPGLVHLPTYEQYF.

The rearrangement joins TRBV18 to TRBJ1-1; D ambiguous. CDR1 KGHSH and CDR2 LQKENI come from the germline V gene. This CDR3 is built from 14 residues. Trimming stripped 1 base from V and 0 bases from J, with 6 bases between. CDR3 in DNA: TGTGCCAGCTCACCACAGGTAATGAACACTGAAGCTTTCTTT. It codes for CASSPQVMNTEAFF. Variable domain in full (rest from reference TRBV18 and TRBJ1-1): NAGVMQNPRHLVRRRGQEARLRCSPMKGHSHVYWYRQLPEEGLKFMVYLQKENIIDESGMPKERFSAEFPKEGPSILRIQQVVRGDSAAYFCASSPQVMNTEAFFGQGTRLTVV.

This clone was seen once. V gene TRBV29-1 combines with J gene TRBJ2-7; 7 bases map to TRBD2. Looked up from germline, CDR1 is SQVTM and CDR2 is ANQGSEA. The CDR3 loop spans 12 amino acids. DNA of the CDR3: TGCAGTGCACTAGCGTACCCTTACGAGCAGTACTTC. This codes for CSALAYPYEQYF.

This clone was recorded only once. CDR3 DNA: TGTGCCTGGAGGCCAGGGGTAAATGAGCAGTTCTTC. Its translation is CAWRPGVNEQFF. The chain recombines TRBV30 with TRBJ2-1, with D tentatively TRBD1 (6 bases). V was trimmed by 3 bases and J by 7 bases, leaving 10 bases between them. The CDR3 contains 12 residues. CDR1 is GTSNPN, CDR2 SVGIG, per germline (reference sequence).

V gene TRBV6-5 combines with J gene TRBJ2-4; D is possibly TRBD2 (6 bases). Germline assignment: CDR1 MNHEY and CDR2 SVGAGI. V shed 6 bases and J shed 11 bases, with 20 bases lying between them. The CDR3 totals 14 residues. The CDR3 sequence: CASRASAGQGVQYF. DNA of the CDR3: TGTGCCAGCAGAGCCAGCGCGGGGCAAGGGGTTCAGTACTTC.

The chain employs TRBV11-2 and TRBJ2-7; TRBD2 matches 13 bases. The CDR3 has 15 residues. After removal of 5 bases from V and 6 bases from J, the junction contained 7 bases not matched to a gene. Germline V gene sequence: CDR1 SGHAT, CDR2 FQNNGV. The CDR3, as DNA: TGTGCCAGCAGCCCCGGACTAGCGGGGGCTCGCGAGCAGTACTTC. Protein product: CASSPGLAGAREQYF.

V gene TRBV23-1 combines with J gene TRBJ2-7; TRBD1 aligns across 10 bases. TRBV23-1 is an open reading frame whose function is uncertain. J gave up 3 bases and V 10 bases, and 3 bases lay outside the gene matches. This CDR3 is built from 12 residues. CDR3 protein: CAKDRGLYEQYF. The CDR3 DNA reads TGCGCCAAAGACAGGGGGCTCTACGAGCAGTACTTC.

J is TRBJ1-1 and V is TRBV7-2; the D is unclear. CDR1 is SGHTA and CDR2 is FQGNSA in the germline V gene. Trimming pared 0 bases from V and 11 bases from J, leaving 19 bases between. The CDR3 has 15 amino acids. CDR3 in amino acids: CASSLALGPLWGAFF. CDR3 coding DNA: TGTGCCAGCAGCTTAGCGTTAGGTCCTCTGTGGGGTGCTTTCTTT.

By proportion, this clone is medium-sized (0.01 to 0.1%). The chain joins TRBV21-1 to TRBJ1-5; the D segment call TRBD1 is taken from the table without a DNA check. TRBV21-1 is designated a pseudogene. CDR3 length equals 18 residues. The CDR3 region is CASSKVTLAPGQNQPQHF. CDR3 in DNA: TGTGCCAGCAGCAAAGTGACCCTCGCTCCGGGACAGAATCAGCCCCAGCATTTT.

This clone was recorded only once. This sequence joins TRBV2 and TRBJ2-7; no clear D gene. The ends were cut back, 8 bases at V and 4 bases at J, with 9 bases in the middle. The germline V gene has CDR1 SNHLY and CDR2 FYNNEI. This CDR3 region has 11 residues. CDR3 sequence reads: CASLLTYEQYF. The CDR3 nucleotides are TGTGCCAGCCTCTTAACTTACGAGCAGTACTTC. The whole variable domain, remainder taken from reference TRBV2 and TRBJ2-7, is EPEVTQTPSHQVTQMGQEVILRCVPISNHLYFYWYRQILGQKVEFLVSFYNNEISEKSEIFDDQFSVERPDGSNFTLKIRSTKLEDSAMYFCASLLTYEQYFGPGTRLTVT.